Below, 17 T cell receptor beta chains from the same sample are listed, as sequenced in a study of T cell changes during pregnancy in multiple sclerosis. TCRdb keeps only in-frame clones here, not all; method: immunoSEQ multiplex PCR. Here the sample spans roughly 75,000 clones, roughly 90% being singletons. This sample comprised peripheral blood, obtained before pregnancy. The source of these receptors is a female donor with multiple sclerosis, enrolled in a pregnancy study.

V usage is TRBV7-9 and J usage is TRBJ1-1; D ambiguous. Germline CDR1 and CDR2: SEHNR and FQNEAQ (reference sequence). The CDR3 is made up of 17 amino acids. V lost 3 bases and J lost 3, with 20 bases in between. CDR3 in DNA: TGTGCCAGCAGCTTGAACCGTCCCGAGAGGTGGTACACTGAAGCTTTCTTT. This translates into CASSLNRPERWYTEAFF.

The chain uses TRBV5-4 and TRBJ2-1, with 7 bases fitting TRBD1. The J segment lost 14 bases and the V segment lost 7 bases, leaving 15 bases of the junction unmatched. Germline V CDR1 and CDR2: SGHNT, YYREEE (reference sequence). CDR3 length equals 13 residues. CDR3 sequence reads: CASGPTRRGQEFF. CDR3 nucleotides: TGTGCCAGCGGGCCGACCCGCCGTGGACAGGAGTTCTTC.

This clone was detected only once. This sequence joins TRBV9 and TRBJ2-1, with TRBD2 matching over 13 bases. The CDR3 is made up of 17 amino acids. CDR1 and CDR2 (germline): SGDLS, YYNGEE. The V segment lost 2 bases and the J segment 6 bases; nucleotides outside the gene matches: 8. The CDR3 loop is CASSVQTSGGPINEQFF. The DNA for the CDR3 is TGTGCCAGCAGCGTCCAGACTAGCGGGGGGCCTATCAATGAGCAGTTCTTC.

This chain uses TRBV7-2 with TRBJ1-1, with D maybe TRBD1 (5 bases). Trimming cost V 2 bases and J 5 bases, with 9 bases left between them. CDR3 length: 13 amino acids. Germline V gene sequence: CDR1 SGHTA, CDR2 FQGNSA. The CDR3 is CASSLWRGTEAFF. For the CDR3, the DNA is TGTGCCAGCAGCTTATGGAGGGGAACTGAAGCTTTCTTT.

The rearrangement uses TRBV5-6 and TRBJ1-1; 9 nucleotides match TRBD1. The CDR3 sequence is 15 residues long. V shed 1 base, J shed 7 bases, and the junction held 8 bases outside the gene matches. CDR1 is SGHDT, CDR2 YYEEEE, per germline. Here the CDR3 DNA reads TGTGCCAGCAGCTTGCCGGGACAGGGAGGGGGTGAAGCTTTCTTT. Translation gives CASSLPGQGGGEAFF.

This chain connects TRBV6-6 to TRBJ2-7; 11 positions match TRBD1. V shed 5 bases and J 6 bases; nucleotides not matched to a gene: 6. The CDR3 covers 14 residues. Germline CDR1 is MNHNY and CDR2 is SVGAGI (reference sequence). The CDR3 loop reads CASSDRTGGGEQYF. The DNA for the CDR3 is TGTGCCAGCAGTGACAGGACAGGGGGCGGCGAGCAGTACTTC.

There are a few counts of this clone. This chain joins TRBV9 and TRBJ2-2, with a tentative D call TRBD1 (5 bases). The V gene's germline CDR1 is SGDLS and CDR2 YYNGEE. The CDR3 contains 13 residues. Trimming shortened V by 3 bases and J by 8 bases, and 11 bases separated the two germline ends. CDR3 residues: CASSEPRGGELFF. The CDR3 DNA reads TGTGCCAGCAGCGAACCTAGGGGAGGGGAGCTGTTTTTT.

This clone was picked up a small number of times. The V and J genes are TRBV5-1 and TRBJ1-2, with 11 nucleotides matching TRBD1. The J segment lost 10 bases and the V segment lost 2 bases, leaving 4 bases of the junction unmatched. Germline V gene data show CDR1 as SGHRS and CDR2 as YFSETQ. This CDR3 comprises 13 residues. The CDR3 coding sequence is TGCGCCAGCAGCTTCTGGACAGGGGGCGACTACACCTTC. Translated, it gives CASSFWTGGDYTF.

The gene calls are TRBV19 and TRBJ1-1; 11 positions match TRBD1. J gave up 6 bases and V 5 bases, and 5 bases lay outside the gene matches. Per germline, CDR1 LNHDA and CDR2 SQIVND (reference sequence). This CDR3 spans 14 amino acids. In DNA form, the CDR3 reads TGTGCCAGTAGTCCGGGACAGGGGGGATCTGAAGCTTTCTTT. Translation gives CASSPGQGGSEAFF. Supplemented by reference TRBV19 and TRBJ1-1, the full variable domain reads DGGITQSPKYLFRKEGQNVTLSCEQNLNHDAMYWYRQDPGQGLRLIYYSQIVNDFQKGDIAEGYSVSREKKESFPLTVTSAQKNPTAFYLCASSPGQGGSEAFFGQGTRLTVV.

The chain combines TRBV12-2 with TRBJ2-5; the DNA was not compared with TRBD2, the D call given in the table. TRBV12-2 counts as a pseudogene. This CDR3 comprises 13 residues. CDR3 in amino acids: CASRHGIQETQYF. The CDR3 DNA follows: TGTGCAAGTCGCCACGGGATCCAAGAGACCCAGTACTTC.

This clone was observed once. In DNA, the CDR3 is TGTGCCATCAGGCGGGACAGTAATACAGATACGCAGTATTTT. The encoded protein is CAIRRDSNTDTQYF. This chain joins TRBV10-3 and TRBJ2-3; TRBD1 might be the D (7 bases). With 6 bases removed from V and 3 bases from J, the gap between germline ends came to 13 bases. The CDR3 contains 14 residues. The germline V gene has CDR1 ENHRY and CDR2 SYGVKD.

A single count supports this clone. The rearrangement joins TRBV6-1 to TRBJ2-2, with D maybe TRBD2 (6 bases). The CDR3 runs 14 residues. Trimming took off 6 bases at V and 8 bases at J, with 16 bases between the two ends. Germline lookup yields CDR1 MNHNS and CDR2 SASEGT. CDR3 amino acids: CASRIYRGTGELFF. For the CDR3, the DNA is TGTGCCAGCAGGATATACCGGGGGACGGGGGAGCTGTTTTTT.

The DNA of the CDR3 is TGCGCCAGCAGCCCCGGGGGGGTCGACTATGGCTACACCTTC. Translation gives CASSPGGVDYGYTF. V is TRBV4-3 and J is TRBJ1-2; D is perhaps TRBD1 (5 bases). V was trimmed by 4 bases and J by 3 bases, leaving 12 bases between them. Per germline, CDR1 LGHNA and CDR2 YSLEER. This CDR3 comprises 14 residues.

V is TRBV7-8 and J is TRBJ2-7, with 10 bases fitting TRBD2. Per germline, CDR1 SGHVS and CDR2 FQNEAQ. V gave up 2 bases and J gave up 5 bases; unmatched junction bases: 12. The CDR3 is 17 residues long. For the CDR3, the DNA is TGTGCCAGCAGCTTATGGGCTAGCGGGGGAGTGCGGGACGAGCAGTACTTC. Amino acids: CASSLWASGGVRDEQYF.

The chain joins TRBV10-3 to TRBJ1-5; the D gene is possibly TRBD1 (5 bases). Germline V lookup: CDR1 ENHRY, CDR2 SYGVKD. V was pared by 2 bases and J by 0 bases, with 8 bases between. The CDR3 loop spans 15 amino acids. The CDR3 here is CAISERGASNQPQHF. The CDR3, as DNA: TGTGCCATCAGTGAGCGCGGGGCTAGCAATCAGCCCCAGCATTTT.

CDR3 sequence (DNA): TGTGCCAGCAGCTTAGCATGGGACAGGGCATACAATGAGCAGTTCTTC. Translating it yields CASSLAWDRAYNEQFF. The chain has TRBV7-2 and TRBJ2-1; 9 nucleotides agree with TRBD1. CDR1 is SGHTA and CDR2 is FQGNSA in the germline V gene. This CDR3 is built from 16 residues. The V and J ends lost 0 bases and 4 bases, in that order; junction bases with no gene match: 4.

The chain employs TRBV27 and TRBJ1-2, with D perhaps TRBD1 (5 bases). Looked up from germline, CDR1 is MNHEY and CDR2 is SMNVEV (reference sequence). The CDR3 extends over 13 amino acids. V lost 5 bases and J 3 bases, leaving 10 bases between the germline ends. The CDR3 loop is CASSLGVHYGYTF. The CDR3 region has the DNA TGTGCCAGCAGTCTAGGGGTCCACTATGGCTACACCTTC.